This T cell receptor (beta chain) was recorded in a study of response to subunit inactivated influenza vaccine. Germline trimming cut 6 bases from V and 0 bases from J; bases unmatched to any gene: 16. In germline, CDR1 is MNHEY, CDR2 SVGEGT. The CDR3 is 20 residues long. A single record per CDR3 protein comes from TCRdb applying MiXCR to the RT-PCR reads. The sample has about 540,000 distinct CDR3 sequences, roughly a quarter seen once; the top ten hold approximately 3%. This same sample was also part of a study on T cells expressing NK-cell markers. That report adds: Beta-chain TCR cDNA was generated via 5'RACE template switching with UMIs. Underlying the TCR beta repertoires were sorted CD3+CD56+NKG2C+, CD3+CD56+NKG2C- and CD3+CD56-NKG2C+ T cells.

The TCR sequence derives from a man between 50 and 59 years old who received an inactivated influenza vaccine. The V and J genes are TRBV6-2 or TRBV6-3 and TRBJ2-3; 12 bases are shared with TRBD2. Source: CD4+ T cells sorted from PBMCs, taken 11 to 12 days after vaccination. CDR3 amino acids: CASSRQGSSGGVSSTDTQYF. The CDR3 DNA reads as TGTGCCAGCAGCCGCCAAGGTTCTAGCGGGGGGGTCTCTAGCACAGATACGCAGTATTTT.